This T cell receptor (beta chain) came from a study of blood T cell repertoires in COVID-19. Generated by immunoSEQ multiplex PCR, the TCRdb table keeps only in-frame clones and is missing some. The sample has under 300,000 clones; around nine tenths are singletons. The source material was peripheral blood. The clonotype comes from a man in his thirties or forties with COVID-19, enrolled during active disease.

CDR3 nucleotides: TGTGCGAGCTCAAGAGGCGGTCCTAACATTCAGTACTTC. Amino acids: CASSRGGPNIQYF. This sequence joins TRBV13 and TRBJ2-4; D call uncertain. This CDR3 comprises 13 residues. CDR1 PRHDT and CDR2 FYEKMQ come from the germline V gene (reference sequence).